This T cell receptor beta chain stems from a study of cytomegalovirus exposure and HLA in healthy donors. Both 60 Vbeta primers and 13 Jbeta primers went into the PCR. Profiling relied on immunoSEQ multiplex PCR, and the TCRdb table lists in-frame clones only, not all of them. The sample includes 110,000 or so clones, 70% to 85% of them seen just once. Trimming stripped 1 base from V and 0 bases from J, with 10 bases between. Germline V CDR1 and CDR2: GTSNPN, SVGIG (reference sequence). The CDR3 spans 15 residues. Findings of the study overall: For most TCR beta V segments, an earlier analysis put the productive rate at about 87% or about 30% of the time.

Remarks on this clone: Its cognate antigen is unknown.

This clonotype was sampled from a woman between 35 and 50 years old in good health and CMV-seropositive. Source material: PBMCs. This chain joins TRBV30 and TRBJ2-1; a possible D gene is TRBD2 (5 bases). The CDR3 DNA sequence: TGTGCCTGGAGTGGGTTGCGGGTCTCCTACAATGAGCAGTTCTTC. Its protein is CAWSGLRVSYNEQFF.